The rows below give T cell receptor beta chains drawn from one sample of a study of T cell changes during pregnancy in multiple sclerosis. This table comes from immunoSEQ multiplex PCR, and its TCRdb copy is limited to in-frame clones, with some not included. The repertoire has tens of thousands of clones, about nine tenths of them found once; the top ten carry approximately 3.4%. The material was peripheral blood, obtained before pregnancy. The receptors here all came from a female donor with multiple sclerosis, enrolled in a pregnancy study. Both conserved end residues are part of each CDR3. Fields, in order: J gene, clone size, D gene, V gene, CDR3 DNA, CDR3 protein. A D gene is named only where the DNA matches it firmly. The size entry is marked missing in some rows and otherwise reads once, few, many or a size class.

J gene: TRBJ2-5; clone size: NA; D gene: TRBD1; V gene: TRBV6-4; CDR3 DNA: TGTGCCAGCAAATTCTTAAAGGGACAGGGGCGGGAGACCCAGTACTTC; CDR3 protein: CASKFLKGQGRETQYF
J gene: TRBJ2-7; clone size: NA; D gene: TRBD2; V gene: TRBV6-1; CDR3 DNA: TGTGCCACCACACTAGCGTCGACCTACGAGCAGTACTTC; CDR3 protein: CATTLASTYEQYF
J gene: TRBJ1-2; clone size: NA; D gene: TRBD1; V gene: TRBV6-5; CDR3 DNA: TGTGCCAGCAGTTACGGTTCAGGGGGTAATGGCTACACCTTC; CDR3 protein: CASSYGSGGNGYTF
J gene: TRBJ2-7; clone size: NA; D gene: TRBD1; V gene: TRBV19; CDR3 DNA: TGTGCCAGTAGTCCGTCGACAGGGGAATCCTACGAGCAGTACTTC; CDR3 protein: CASSPSTGESYEQYF
J gene: TRBJ2-5; clone size: once; D gene: NA; V gene: TRBV18; CDR3 DNA: TGTGCCAGCTCACCCCAGTACCAAGAGACCCAGTACTTC; CDR3 protein: CASSPQYQETQYF
J gene: TRBJ2-1; clone size: NA; D gene: NA; V gene: TRBV5-5; CDR3 DNA: TGTGCCAGCAGCTGGCTAGTAAGTTCGAACAATGAGCAGTTCTTC; CDR3 protein: CASSWLVSSNNEQFF
J gene: TRBJ2-3; clone size: NA; D gene: TRBD2; V gene: TRBV13; CDR3 DNA: TGTGCCAGCAGCTTAGGATCCTCCGGGACTAGCGGGCCTACAGATACGCAGTATTTT; CDR3 protein: CASSLGSSGTSGPTDTQYF
J gene: TRBJ1-5; clone size: few; D gene: NA; V gene: TRBV19; CDR3 DNA: TGTGCCACCCATCGCAGTAATAGCAATCAGCCCCAGCATTTT; CDR3 protein: CATHRSNSNQPQHF
J gene: TRBJ2-7; clone size: NA; D gene: TRBD2; V gene: TRBV28; CDR3 DNA: TGTGCCAGCAGTTTGTCTAGCGGGGCCCAGTACTTC; CDR3 protein: CASSLSSGAQYF
J gene: TRBJ1-2; clone size: NA; D gene: NA; V gene: TRBV27; CDR3 DNA: TGTGCCAGCACCCAGGGACTGTTCTATGGCTACACCTTC; CDR3 protein: CASTQGLFYGYTF
J gene: TRBJ2-3; clone size: NA; D gene: NA; V gene: TRBV5-4; CDR3 DNA: TGTGCCAGCAGCTTATGGATCTTGGGGACAACAGATACGCAGTATTTT; CDR3 protein: CASSLWILGTTDTQYF
J gene: TRBJ2-7; clone size: NA; D gene: TRBD1; V gene: TRBV2; CDR3 DNA: TGTGCCAGCAGTGAACAGGGGGCAATATACGAGCAGTACTTC; CDR3 protein: CASSEQGAIYEQYF
J gene: TRBJ2-5; clone size: once; D gene: TRBD2; V gene: TRBV7-2; CDR3 DNA: TGTGCCAGCAGCGAGACTAGCGGGGGATTGACGGAGACCCAGTACTTC; CDR3 protein: CASSETSGGLTETQYF
J gene: TRBJ2-1; clone size: NA; D gene: TRBD2; V gene: TRBV7-8; CDR3 DNA: TGTGCCAGCAGCTTACGCAGAGGACCAATGACTGAGGCGGGAGGAAGAAATGAGCAGTTCTTC; CDR3 protein: CASSLRRGPMTEAGGRNEQFF
J gene: TRBJ2-1; clone size: NA; D gene: NA; V gene: TRBV30; CDR3 DNA: TGTGCCTGGACCGGGAGAACGGGGTTCTACAATGAGCAGTTCTTC; CDR3 protein: CAWTGRTGFYNEQFF
J gene: TRBJ2-5; clone size: once; D gene: TRBD2; V gene: TRBV5-1; CDR3 DNA: TGCGCCAGCCGATGGGGACTAGCGAGCCAAGAGACCCAGTACTTC; CDR3 protein: CASRWGLASQETQYF
J gene: TRBJ1-3; clone size: NA; D gene: TRBD1; V gene: TRBV9; CDR3 DNA: TGTGCCAGCAGCGAAATGACAGGGGTAAAAGGAAACACCATATATTTT; CDR3 protein: CASSEMTGVKGNTIYF
J gene: TRBJ2-2; clone size: NA; D gene: NA; V gene: TRBV7-9; CDR3 DNA: TGTGCCAGCAGCTTAACGAGGGCAGGGGATACCGGGGAGCTGTTTTTT; CDR3 protein: CASSLTRAGDTGELFF
J gene: TRBJ2-1; clone size: NA; D gene: TRBD1; V gene: TRBV11-2; CDR3 DNA: TGTGCCAGCAGCGCCCGGGACAGGGACAATGAGCAGTTCTTC; CDR3 protein: CASSARDRDNEQFF
J gene: TRBJ2-7; clone size: NA; D gene: NA; V gene: TRBV7-8; CDR3 DNA: TGTGCCAGCAGCCCGCGGGATGGCGAGCAGTACTTC; CDR3 protein: CASSPRDGEQYF
J gene: TRBJ1-1; clone size: NA; D gene: NA; V gene: TRBV19; CDR3 DNA: TGTGCCAGTAGTCCTCGGCGGCCAGGGGACGGTACCACTGAAGCTTTCTTT; CDR3 protein: CASSPRRPGDGTTEAFF
J gene: TRBJ2-7; clone size: few; D gene: NA; V gene: TRBV29-1; CDR3 DNA: TGCAGCGTTGAGGTCACAGACTACGAGCAGTACTTC; CDR3 protein: CSVEVTDYEQYF
J gene: TRBJ1-1; clone size: NA; D gene: TRBD1; V gene: TRBV6-5; CDR3 DNA: TGTGCCAGCAGTTACGCTGGGACAGGGGGAGCTTTCTTT; CDR3 protein: CASSYAGTGGAFF
J gene: TRBJ2-7; clone size: few; D gene: TRBD1; V gene: TRBV9; CDR3 DNA: TGTGCCAGCAGCGAAGGGACAGGGGTCGAGCAGTACTTC; CDR3 protein: CASSEGTGVEQYF
J gene: TRBJ1-2; clone size: NA; D gene: NA; V gene: TRBV27; CDR3 DNA: TGTGCCAGCGCTACGTTGACCAGGGGCCCGTATGGCTACACCTTC; CDR3 protein: CASATLTRGPYGYTF
J gene: TRBJ1-5; clone size: NA; D gene: NA; V gene: TRBV29-1; CDR3 DNA: TGCAGCGCCGCGCCACCCCAGCATTTT; CDR3 protein: CSAAPPQHF
J gene: TRBJ2-2; clone size: NA; D gene: TRBD1; V gene: TRBV18; CDR3 DNA: TGTGCCAGCTCACGAGGGGGCGCGGCGAACACCGGGGAGCTGTTTTTT; CDR3 protein: CASSRGGAANTGELFF
J gene: TRBJ1-5; clone size: once; D gene: TRBD1; V gene: TRBV30; CDR3 DNA: TGTGCCTGGAGTGTATCGTTGTCGCAGGGGGGCAATCAGCCCCAGCATTTT; CDR3 protein: CAWSVSLSQGGNQPQHF
J gene: TRBJ1-1; clone size: few; D gene: NA; V gene: TRBV10-3; CDR3 DNA: TGTGCCATCAGTGAGGCCGGGATTACTGAAGCTTTCTTT; CDR3 protein: CAISEAGITEAFF
J gene: TRBJ2-3; clone size: NA; D gene: TRBD2; V gene: TRBV5-1; CDR3 DNA: TGCGCCAGCAGCTTGACTAGCGGGATGATCACAGATACGCAGTATTTT; CDR3 protein: CASSLTSGMITDTQYF
J gene: TRBJ1-1; clone size: NA; D gene: NA; V gene: TRBV5-8; CDR3 DNA: TGTGCCAGCAGCTCGGGGCGGGGGTACCGCCGATGGAGCACTGAAGCTTTCTTT; CDR3 protein: CASSSGRGYRRWSTEAFF
J gene: TRBJ1-5; clone size: NA; D gene: NA; V gene: TRBV2; CDR3 DNA: TGTGCCAGCAGAGCGGACAGCAATCAGCCCCAGCATTTT; CDR3 protein: CASRADSNQPQHF
J gene: TRBJ2-7; clone size: NA; D gene: NA; V gene: TRBV4-2; CDR3 DNA: TGTGCCAGCAGAGAAAAGCCCCTAGAACCCCACGAGCAGTACTTC; CDR3 protein: CASREKPLEPHEQYF